These T cell receptor beta chains were read from a single sample in a study of regulatory T cells in long-lasting Graves disease. One entry per CDR3 protein, called by TCRdb with MiXCR from the multiplex PCR reads. The table lists 400,000 to 600,000 distinct CDR3 sequences, roughly 21% of them singletons. The sample consisted of peripheral blood mononuclear cells (PBMCs), taken when the disease was refractory, from a patient treated with antithyroid drugs. The receptors come from a female donor with Graves disease. CDR3s include the opening cysteine and the closing phenylalanine or tryptophan. A D gene is named only where the DNA matches it firmly.

cdr3_aa v_call d_call
CASTRQGAETQYF TRBV7-9 TRBD1
CASRDRAGTDTQYF TRBV2 TRBD1
CASSPRSGVQETQYF TRBV18 .
CASSSQDRVPLYGYTF TRBV5-6 TRBD1
CSARDLTGGTYEQYF TRBV20-1 TRBD1
CSVETIARSPYEQYF TRBV29-1 .
CASSNRQVLTGELFF TRBV6-1 .
CASSSPPGIGRLYGYTF TRBV7-3 .
CSTDPNSSGANVLTF TRBV20-1 .
CASSLGEGLGEAFF TRBV7-9 .
CATSRVVMAATEAGELFF TRBV15 .
CASSRDPSNYGYTF TRBV5-4 .
CASTSGAMGYEQYF TRBV28 .
CSASHQANEKLFF TRBV20-1 .
CASSPPVTGQETQYF TRBV3-1 .
CASSLSGVEQYF TRBV7-6 .
CASRAGQGDIQYF TRBV6-1 TRBD1
CASSLGGGTGEQYF TRBV28 .
CATSDLTSQETQYF TRBV24-1 .
CASEPGANVLTF TRBV30 .
CATRDTGELFF TRBV7-2 .
CASSLSGAGNYGYTF TRBV12-3/TRBV12-4 .
CASSFGQEGTYEQYF TRBV28 TRBD1
CASSLGIFGYTF TRBV28 .
CSARAAGLHEKLFF TRBV20-1 .
CASNPGQGAFDEQFF TRBV28 TRBD1
CASSPRDTMNTEAFF TRBV6-1 .
CASSYNNWDGHQPQHF TRBV6-5 .
CASSDRVGATEALF TRBV2 TRBD1
CASSFVNGQPQHF TRBV28 .
CASSFQGRRDTQYF TRBV27 .
CASTRDEVAKNIQYF TRBV7-9 .
CASSLPPGPVNEQFF TRBV27 .
CASSEIHAPSGANVLTF TRBV2 .
CASLGGYTGELFF TRBV6-2/TRBV6-3 .
CASSLAGTASNSPLHF TRBV7-2 TRBD1
CASSSFNQGIHNEKLFF TRBV12-3/TRBV12-4 .
CSARDDGRRYEQYF TRBV20-1 .
CASSFPGYYGYTF TRBV7-9 .
CASSGGNEQFF TRBV3-1 TRBD1
CASSSSGGEAFF TRBV7-3 .
CASSLNRPGPPQTYEQYF TRBV5-1 .
CASSVGGGSYNEQFF TRBV9 TRBD2
CASTQGSNSGNTIYF TRBV7-9 .
CASSLGWLNGEQYF TRBV7-9 .
CATSPTSGSSYNEQFF TRBV24-1 TRBD2
CASRPGTGANTEAFF TRBV28 TRBD1
CASSPSRVYGYTF TRBV7-2 .
CASVSPWNTEAFF TRBV28 .